Below, one TCR beta chain is given with its context. This receptor's antigen is unknown. It has no much larger one-base neighbor in the sample; base qualities were not kept. This entry comes from a study of cytomegalovirus exposure and HLA in healthy donors (dated by TCRdb to the late 2010s). For the wider study: An earlier analysis of approximately 590 of the donors reported roughly 270 Gb of sequence data and 117 million unique TCR beta sequences from roughly 180 million T cells. About 300 gigabases of sequencing data and tens of millions of unique TCR sequences were included in an early release covering about 600 HLA-typed donors. Among the 398 genotyped donors, roughly 80% belonged to the genetic ancestry cluster associated with self-reported Caucasian donors. The aim of the study was to test whether cataloging public T cell receptors could identify signatures of past pathogen exposure. Using immunosequencing, the study profiled T cell repertoires from 500 to 800 subjects and related those repertoires to cytomegalovirus serostatus. Besides the first cohort of 550 to 750 subjects, a separate validation cohort made up of roughly 120 different subjects was used. To predict cytomegalovirus infection status, the study combined high-throughput TCR immunosequencing, statistical association of individual TCRs with disease status, and machine learning. To study patterns of TCR occurrence, a later analysis re-analyzed previously published TCR beta repertoires from several hundred donors and added high-resolution HLA genotyping. In the later analysis, no new phenotypic data were used to find candidate immune exposures; instead, reliance was placed on TCR beta sequences and their occurrence across donors. An earlier analysis of 587 of the donors used high-throughput TCR beta sequencing to judge whether each TCR beta V gene segment behaved as functional or pseudogenic. Donor age, sex, ethnicity and CMV serostatus were collected together with the repertoire data. In a later genetic analysis, genome-wide SNP genotypes for about three fifths of the 666 donors were used, and that subset was treated as a discovery cohort. Every discovery cohort repertoire had been produced on one sequencing platform. Class I and class II HLA loci were covered by the typing at four-digit resolution. Typing coverage varied by locus: about 620-640 donors for A, B, C, DRB1 and DQB1; under 550 for DQA1; about 590 for DPA1; 450 to 480 for DPB1. Because of strong linkage in the cohort, roughly 5 DR-DQ haplotypes were treated as single units for association and clustering. Among some 400 genotyped donors of the cohort, an average of around 240,000 unique TCR beta nucleotide sequences were sequenced per donor, roughly 20% of them non-productive.

The cohort comprised more than 550 healthy bone marrow donors. At the time of sampling, every cohort member was nominally healthy, though immune exposures that went unrecorded were likely present. Of the 666 cohort members, 250 to 300 had positive CMV serostatus and around 350 had negative CMV serostatus, and CMV serostatus was not recorded for the donor. A peripheral blood sample was collected from each donor, and TCR beta sequencing was performed on peripheral blood mononuclear cells. The Qiagen DNeasy Blood Extraction Kit was used to extract genomic DNA from the blood cell samples. Receptor amplification or capture employed the immunoSEQ multiplex PCR assay. For the multiplex PCR, a mixture combining 60 forward primers for TCR Vbeta segments and 13 reverse primers for TCR Jbeta segments was used. The CDR3 region of rearranged TCR beta genes was amplified from genomic DNA with a multiplex PCR assay. The amplified TCR beta libraries were sequenced on the Illumina HiSeq System as 87-base-pair reads. The authors' pipeline ran thus. A later analysis tallied 75 million to 95 million unique TCR beta chains across the 666 repertoires, and around 10 million of those chains were shared by two or more donors. Raw reads were error-corrected and collapsed into unique sequences by a nearest-neighbor algorithm in which closely related sequences were merged to remove PCR and sequencing errors. V, D and J gene segments were assigned by aligning CDR3 sequences to IMGT reference sequences. For a sequence to be retained, a match of at least six nucleotides to both a V gene segment and a J gene segment was required. Rearrangements were classified as productive when the CDR3 lacked stop codons and remained in frame with V and J, and all other rearrangements were classified as non-productive. CDR3 was defined according to IMGT convention as the region running from the second conserved V-encoded cysteine to the conserved J-encoded phenylalanine. In an earlier analysis of more than 550 of the donors, sequences lacking an unambiguous match to a single V gene segment were excluded. In an earlier analysis of approximately 590 of the donors, V segments were called functional above 56.7% productive rearrangements and were called segregating when the between-donor standard deviation exceeded 5%. A statistical classification framework was built for diagnosing cytomegalovirus status from the catalog of TCR beta chain sequences. V and J gene assignment, in a later analysis, came from comparing TCR nucleotide sequences with IMGT/GENE-DB human TR gene sequences. In a later analysis, CDR3 sequences and most-parsimonious VDJ recombination scenarios were assigned using the TCRdist pipeline. In a later analysis, every TCR beta chain was defined by the combination of its CDR3 amino acid sequence and its V-gene family, and reads without a unique V-gene family were dropped. A later analysis removed 592 highly shared, low-generation-probability nucleotide sequences to deal with suspected cross-contamination and a sequencing artifact. In a later analysis, a clonal expansion index was calculated for each public chain from normalized within-repertoire ranks of inferred template counts. In a later analysis, generation probabilities were computed with a VDJ recombination model fitted to out-of-frame rearrangements, and the resulting probabilities were checked against IGoR. Hypergeometric tests were used in a later analysis to score TCR-TCR, TCR-HLA and TCR-CMV co-occurrence, with a repertoire-size bias correction applied to the TCR pairs. To estimate false discovery rates, a later analysis permuted the HLA or CMV assignments 20 times. In a later analysis, co-occurring TCRs were grouped with DBSCAN, and TCRdist sequence similarity was added when clustering was performed within HLA-allele-positive subsets. Repertoires with fewer than 30,000 or more than 120,000 public chains were left out of co-occurrence clustering, as were five repertoires with anomalous nucleotide sharing. Here the immuneACCESS table is served through TCRdb, limited to in-frame sequences with V and J called. Missing clones are a known gap in these copies; in checked studies unresolved V genes cover under half, and the rest lacks a known reason. V and J calls and clone size come straight from that table; D and trimming were deduced from the DNA. The sample table shows 200,000 to 250,000 clones, and more than 75% are seen once. The ten largest clones take up 1% to 1.5% of the sample.

Here is what the overall study found, with its caveats: In a later genetic analysis, a missense DCLRE1C variant was associated with V-gene and J-gene trimming of TCR beta chains, and the association was replicated in an independent cohort. In a later analysis, several top co-occurrence clusters were reported to appear linked to parvovirus B19, influenza, CMV and Epstein-Barr virus. At a false discovery rate of 0.05, a later analysis linked approximately 18,000 TCR beta sequences to specific HLA alleles. According to the authors, the approach could potentially be generalized to other disease states and immunological phenotypes. Presence/absence analyses assumed roughly uniform sequencing depth across donors, an assumption that may not hold. Assigning TCR associations to individual alleles was difficult when HLA alleles, especially DR and DQ, strongly co-occurred. In an earlier analysis of some 550 of the donors, most TCR beta V segments were observed in productive rearrangements about 87% or about 30% of the time, broadly matching IMGT annotations. Because counts were too low, some 17 rarely observed V segments, including chromosome 9 orphons, were left out of the earlier analysis of some 600 of the donors. In the study, 150 to 200 TCR beta chains were listed as associated with cytomegalovirus. A few of the identified cytomegalovirus-associated TCR beta chains were confirmed in vitro to be specific for cytomegalovirus antigens. A further reported finding was that TCR beta sequences accurately predicted the HLA-A and HLA-B alleles for most subjects in the first cohort. HLA typing was unavailable for some donors at each locus, so association tests used only the typed subset. A group of highly shared sequence variants was considered likely to be a technical artifact of the sequencing pipeline. According to a later analysis, TCR association rates differed among HLA loci, with DRB1 alleles showing the most associated TCRs and HLA-C alleles showing the fewest. The classifier was reported to diagnose cytomegalovirus status with high specificity and sensitivity in both the original cohort and the validation cohort. Some IMGT-functional V segments, including TRBV6-2 and TRBV6-3, could not be distinguished by the 87-base-pair reads and were therefore excluded. CMV serostatus was the only immune exposure information available for the cohort. A later analysis found that most CMV-associated TCR beta chains appeared HLA-restricted, with HLA associations seemingly driven largely by CMV exposure. Most TCR sequences were observed very rarely across donors, whereas some public TCRs were present in many individuals. In this cohort, only TCR beta chains were sequenced, and detectable features were limited by the absence of alpha or paired-chain data. In a later genetic analysis, fewer N-insertions in productive TCRs were reported among donors in an Asian-associated ancestry cluster than the roughly 700-donor mean. Compared with equally common non-associated chains, HLA-associated TCR beta chains in a later analysis were more clonally expanded and had lower generation probabilities. Linkage disequilibrium might explain the correlated functional status among segregating V segments, but an unknown experimental factor could not be ruled out.

The CDR3 starts with the cysteine, ends with the phenylalanine, and has 18 residues. Only the CDR3 region is kept as DNA, spanning 54 bases read in frame from base 1. As encoded in the germline V gene, CDR1 is MDHEN while CDR2 is SYDVKM. The V end gives up 6 bases and the J end 2 bases, leaving 12 bases in the junction not matched to a gene. Recombination connected TRBV28 to TRBJ2-1; 11 of the junction bases match TRBD2. The receptor was isolated from a human donor in good health. Specimen: PBMCs. The CDR3 region has the sequence CASRSPGLAANAYNEQFF. The DNA sequence follows: TGTGCCAGCAGATCCCCGGGACTAGCGGCCAACGCCTACAATGAGCAGTTCTTC.